Listed here is a single T cell receptor (beta chain). Its cognate antigen has yet to be identified. Base qualities were left out, and no much larger clone turns up one base away. Reading the germline V gene gives CDR1 SQVTM and CDR2 ANQGSEA. V ends up 6 bases short and J 9 bases short, with an unmatched junction base count of 5. Spanning cysteine to phenylalanine, the CDR3 consists of 13 amino acids. The entry retains the CDR3 DNA only, 39 bases that are in frame from base 1. This sample stems from a study of T cell responses to AZD1222 COVID-19 vaccine (TCRdb year 2021). About the study as a whole: TCR sequencing was performed for 230 to 250 trial participants, of whom around 200 were given two doses of AZD1222 and around 25 were given two doses of MenACWY control vaccine. Trial participants were enrolled into age subgroups of 18-55, 56-69 and 70-plus years, which contained approximately 150, 30 and 60 TCR-sequenced participants, respectively.

The sample's time point label, decoded: about 28 days (+/-7) after the second vaccine dose. AZD1222 recipients with second doses at about 4 weeks or about 12 weeks were pooled, because spike-specific TCR depth and breadth did not differ between schedules. The vaccinee samples were drawn from two UK trials, COV001 and COV002, one of which was a single-blind randomized controlled phase 2/3 trial testing AZD1222 (ChAdOx1 nCoV-19) in healthy adults. For TCRbeta chain sequencing, PBMC samples from trial participants were taken at day 0 and at day 28 after the second dose. General findings and caveats noted by the study authors: Vaccine-associated CD4 TCRs spanned the whole spike protein, with dominant responses in regions 160-218 and 743-854. Conclusions about previously exposed vaccinees are limited, since just a handful of AZD1222 recipients were seropositive for SARS-CoV-2 at baseline. Spike-specific TCR breadth and depth rose significantly after two AZD1222 doses compared with day 0 and with MenACWY recipients. In the small 56-69-year group, the increase in depth fell short of significance, most likely because of low power. No day 14 peak-response samples were available, so repertoires were characterized only after the peak T cell response. Nearly half of unique spike-specific TCRs reportedly recognized epitopes outside regions mutated in the B.1.351 and B.1.1.7 variants. Participants were mostly white British and included more females than males, and it was suggested by the authors that clonal diversity may have been underestimated.

The CDR3 regions of human TCRbeta chains were subjected to immunosequencing. The original methods were these. Repertoire TCRs were matched against a reference library of SARS-CoV-2-specific TCRs generated with the MIRA antigen-specificity platform. Breadth meant the fraction of unique TCRs that were SARS-CoV-2-associated, whereas depth meant the fraction of total T cells that were SARS-CoV-2-associated. Each spike-specific TCR was assigned to its reactive spike region and to a CD4 or CD8 class using the MIRA data. Log10-transformed breadth and depth values were compared by one-way ANOVA with Sidak's multiple comparisons tests. TCRdb's version of the immuneACCESS table is confined to in-frame rearrangements and falls short of the full clone set. An unresolved V gene accounts for under half of the shortfall where checked; the remainder is of unknown origin. The V and J calls and clone size are taken from that table; D and trimming were inferred from the DNA. Present in this sample are under 150,000 clones, about 90% of which were seen just once. Roughly 1.4% of the sample rests with the top ten.

The sequence was collected from an adult who received the AZD1222 COVID-19 vaccine. The chain is made from TRBV29-1 and TRBJ1-6, and 10 bases in between align with TRBD1. The sample in question was peripheral blood, obtained 28 days after the second AZD1222 dose. The CDR3 loop reads CSVGTGDGSPLHF. In nucleotides, the sequence is TGCAGCGTAGGGACAGGGGACGGTTCACCCCTCCACTTT. When the CDR3 is completed using the reference TRBV29-1 and TRBJ1-6 genes on either side, the full variable domain is SAVISQKPSRDICQRGTSLTIQCQVDSQVTMMFWYRQQPGQSLTLIATANQGSEATYESGFVIDKFPISRPNLTFSTLTVSNMSPEDSSIYLCSVGTGDGSPLHFGNGTRLTVT.